The clone carrying this T cell receptor beta chain showed up many times. This specimen belongs to a study of naive and memory T cell subsets. As to treatment: skin biopsy from PPD injection site in Mantoux-positive individual. An oligonucleotide containing a UMI was ligated to the 3' end of TCR cDNA. Amplification of ligated cDNA took four PCR rounds with SP2 and nested alpha and beta constant primers. One entry per CDR3 protein results from TCRdb running MiXCR on the UMI-ligation and nested PCR reads. The sample has around 25,000 distinct CDR3 sequences; approximately 6% are singletons. The TCR sequence derives from an adult in good health. This specimen consisted of skin, obtained from a tuberculin skin test site.

The CDR3 spells CASSLAWRGETNYGYTF. The CDR3 DNA follows: TGTGCCAGCAGCTTAGCGTGGAGGGGGGAAACTAACTATGGCTACACCTTC. V is TRBV7-2 and J is TRBJ1-2; a weak D match, TRBD1 (6 bases). Trimming stripped 0 bases from V and 0 bases from J, with 14 bases between. The CDR3 has 17 amino acids. Germline CDR1 is SGHTA and CDR2 is FQGNSA.